This T cell receptor (beta chain) comes out of a study of T-cell memory formation after mild COVID-19. Using its own MiXCR run on the 5' RACE reads, TCRdb lists one record per CDR3 protein. The data contain approximately 300,000 distinct CDR3 sequences, less than 20% of them singletons. Germline CDR1 LGHNA, CDR2 YSLEER. The CDR3 loop spans 14 amino acids. V dropped 0 bases and J dropped 7 bases, with 10 bases sitting between them. This clonotype was recorded at least ten times. The sequenced material came from PBMCs or a T cell subset sorted from them (not recorded which). The chain carries TRBV4-3 and TRBJ1-5, with a weak D call TRBD1 (5 bases). This TCR came from a man aged 18 to 29 who had mild COVID-19 (a few samples of this study predate the infection). Cell type and time point are not known. CDR3 nucleotides: TGCGCCAGCAGCCAAGAAACGCGGGGCCAGCCCCAGCATTTT. This translates into CASSQETRGQPQHF.